This is a list of T cell receptor beta chains from one sample in a study of blood T cell repertoires in COVID-19. TCRdb's table, derived via immunoSEQ multiplex PCR, lists solely in-frame clones and lacks some. The table has approximately 350,000 clones, roughly nine tenths seen once. The sequencing sample was made of PBMCs or T cells enriched from blood (not recorded which). The source is a man aged 18 to 30 who had recovered from COVID-19. The CDR3 runs from the conserved cysteine through the conserved F or W. D genes are given only for firm matches. For some rows the clone size is stated as once, few or many, or as a class when expanded; others skip it.

size	D	J	V	DNA	CDR3
-	-	TRBJ2-6	TRBV29-1	TGCAGCGTTGAAGATGTAAAGGGGTTGAGGTCTGGGGCCAACGTCCTGACTTTC	CSVEDVKGLRSGANVLTF
-	-	TRBJ1-5	TRBV2	TGTGCCAGCACCCAGGAGGGTGATAGCAATCAGCCCCAGCATTTT	CASTQEGDSNQPQHF
once	TRBD2	TRBJ2-1	TRBV7-3	TGTGCCAGCAGCAGGACTAGCGGGAGGGTCGATGAGCAGTTCTTC	CASSRTSGRVDEQFF
-	-	TRBJ1-2	TRBV7-2	TGTGCCAGCAGCTTTGGCTTCGGGAGTCATGGCTACACCTTC	CASSFGFGSHGYTF
-	-	TRBJ1-1	TRBV11-2	TGTGCCAGCAGCTTGGGCAGTACGGGGACTGAAGCTTTCTTT	CASSLGSTGTEAFF
-	TRBD1	TRBJ1-2	TRBV6-5	TGTGCCAGCAGGGACAGGGGAGGTGACTATGGCTACACCTTC	CASRDRGGDYGYTF
-	TRBD1	TRBJ1-6	TRBV3-1/TRBV3-2	TGTGCCAGCAGCCAACGGGACAGACATAATTCACCCCTCCACTTT	CASSQRDRHNSPLHF
-	-	TRBJ2-1	TRBV13	TGTGCCAGCAGCTTAGCTCAGCGGTCCTACAATGAGCAGTTCTTC	CASSLAQRSYNEQFF
-	TRBD2	TRBJ2-2	TRBV29-1	TGCAGCGTTTGGGCCTTAGGGACTAGCGGGAGGGGAGGCACCGGGGAGCTGTTTTTT	CSVWALGTSGRGGTGELFF
once	-	TRBJ1-1	TRBV4-1	TGCGCCAGCAGCCAAGCGTTTTTGAACACTGAAGCTTTCTTT	CASSQAFLNTEAFF
-	TRBD1	TRBJ1-1	TRBV10-3	TGTGCCATCAGCCCGATCACAGGGGGGAACACTGAAGCTTTCTTT	CAISPITGGNTEAFF
-	TRBD1	TRBJ2-6	TRBV19	TGTGCCAGTAGTAGCCCGGGACAGGCCCCTTTTGTCTCTGGGGCCAACGTCCTGACTTTC	CASSSPGQAPFVSGANVLTF
-	TRBD1	TRBJ1-2	TRBV5-1	TGCGCCAGCAGCTATAACGACAGGGGGCGCAAGGATGGCTACACCTTC	CASSYNDRGRKDGYTF
-	-	TRBJ1-2	TRBV27	TGTGCCAGCAGTCAGGGTAGCAGGGACTATGGCTACACCTTC	CASSQGSRDYGYTF
-	-	TRBJ2-1	TRBV19	TGTGCCAGTAGTCCCGGGATGATCAATGAGCAGTTCTTC	CASSPGMINEQFF
-	-	TRBJ2-3	TRBV11-3	TGTGCCAGCAGCTTAGGAGGCTCTCTCACAGATACGCAGTATTTT	CASSLGGSLTDTQYF
-	-	TRBJ2-3	TRBV12-3/TRBV12-4	TGTGCCAGCCGCTATGCTGGCACAGATACGCAGTATTTT	CASRYAGTDTQYF
-	-	TRBJ2-2	TRBV2	TGTGCCAGCAGGGAGCGGAACCTGAACACCGGGGAGCTGTTTTTT	CASRERNLNTGELFF
-	-	TRBJ2-7	TRBV6-5	TGTGCCAGCAGTTACTCTGGGCAGGGCCTCACCTACGAGCAGTACTTC	CASSYSGQGLTYEQYF
-	TRBD1	TRBJ1-4	TRBV27	TGTGCCAGCAGCCCCAGGGGACAGAGGTACGAAAAACTGTTTTTT	CASSPRGQRYEKLFF
-	-	TRBJ1-5	TRBV19	TGTGCCAGTACCTTAGGCCCCTTTCACAGGGTCCCTAGCAATCAGCCCCAGCATTTT	CASTLGPFHRVPSNQPQHF
-	-	TRBJ1-3	TRBV28	TGTGCCAGCAGTACTAGGGATTCCCACTCTGGAAACACCATATATTTT	CASSTRDSHSGNTIYF
-	TRBD2	TRBJ2-7	TRBV6-5	TGTGCCAGCAGTTACTCAGCGGGGGTGGGCGCCGAGCAGTACTTC	CASSYSAGVGAEQYF
-	-	TRBJ2-3	TRBV12-5	TGTGCTAGTGGCCGCGCAGGGGGCACAGATACGCAGTATTTT	CASGRAGGTDTQYF
-	-	TRBJ2-1	TRBV29-1	TGCAGCGTTGGGGCTAATGAGCAGTTCTTC	CSVGANEQFF
-	TRBD1	TRBJ1-1	TRBV5-1	TGCGCCAGCAGCTTGACCCTCGGGACAGACACTGAAGCTTTCTTT	CASSLTLGTDTEAFF
-	TRBD1	TRBJ1-5	TRBV9	TGTGCCAGCAGCCGGGACAGGGGCAGTCAGCCCCAGCATTTT	CASSRDRGSQPQHF
-	-	TRBJ2-2	TRBV7-9	TGTGCCAGCAGCTTAGGAGGAGGGGAAGGTCCGTTTTTT	CASSLGGGEGPFF
-	TRBD1	TRBJ2-3	TRBV27	TGTGCCAGCAGCCCATCCGCGACAGGGGGGATAGATACGCAGTATTTT	CASSPSATGGIDTQYF
-	-	TRBJ2-2	TRBV7-3	TGTGCCAGCAGCCTCCAGTTGGAGGGGGAGCTGTTTTTT	CASSLQLEGELFF
-	-	TRBJ1-1	TRBV10-2	TGCGCCAGCAGTGGTTCCAGGGGGAACACTGAAGCTTTCTTT	CASSGSRGNTEAFF
once	-	TRBJ1-1	TRBV9	TGTGCCAGCAGCGTCCCACAGGGTGAAGCTTTCTTT	CASSVPQGEAFF
-	-	TRBJ2-7	TRBV10-3	TGTGCCATCAGTGAGTCGCAGGTTTCCATCTCCTACGAGCAGTACTTC	CAISESQVSISYEQYF
-	TRBD1	TRBJ1-2	TRBV5-1	TGCGCCAGCAGCTTGGAACAGGGGGTGAGTGGCTACACCTTC	CASSLEQGVSGYTF
-	TRBD1	TRBJ1-1	TRBV27	TGTGCCAGCAGTTTAGGACAGGGGGCGATCACTGAAGCTTTCTTT	CASSLGQGAITEAFF
-	-	TRBJ2-7	TRBV7-9	TGTGCCAGCAGCTCGATGACAGTGTCCTACGAGCAGTACTTC	CASSSMTVSYEQYF
-	-	TRBJ1-2	TRBV5-1	TGCGCCAGCAGCTTGGAAGCCAACAACTATGGCTACACCTTC	CASSLEANNYGYTF
once	TRBD2	TRBJ2-3	TRBV9	TGTGCCAGCAGCGTATTCCCCCTAGCGGGGGGTGGAGATACGCAGTATTTT	CASSVFPLAGGGDTQYF
-	TRBD1	TRBJ1-2	TRBV19	TGTGCCAGTACCACCGGGACAGGGGTAATCTATGGCTACACCTTC	CASTTGTGVIYGYTF
few	-	TRBJ2-7	TRBV12-3/TRBV12-4	TGTGCCAGCAGTTACTGGGGAGGCGAGCAGTACTTC	CASSYWGGEQYF
-	TRBD1	TRBJ2-1	TRBV6-5	TGTGCCAGCAATAAATACGGGACAGGGTTCAATGAGCAGTTCTTC	CASNKYGTGFNEQFF
-	-	TRBJ2-1	TRBV11-3	TGTGCCAGCAGCTTGTGGACAATGGATGAGCAGTTCTTC	CASSLWTMDEQFF
-	-	TRBJ1-3	TRBV7-2	TGTGCCAGCAGCTCCGAAGGTCTGGGAGTAATATATTTT	CASSSEGLGVIYF
-	-	TRBJ1-1	TRBV12-2	TGTGCAAGTCGCTTAGGTTTTTGTACAGCTGGAGCTTTCTTT	CASRLGFCTAGAFF
-	-	TRBJ2-3	TRBV6-1	TGTGCCAGCAGTGTCCGCCCGCGCGGAGCCACAGATACGCAGTATTTT	CASSVRPRGATDTQYF
few	TRBD1	TRBJ1-5	TRBV7-3	TGTGCCAGCAGCTGGGGACAGCTCCTCCTTAGCAATCAGCCCCAGCATTTT	CASSWGQLLLSNQPQHF
-	TRBD2	TRBJ2-3	TRBV11-2	TGTGCCAGCAGCTTAGGAGCTAGCGGGAGTGGGGCAGATACGCAGTATTTT	CASSLGASGSGADTQYF
-	-	TRBJ1-1	TRBV27	TGTGCCAGCAGTATCTATCCCGGGGGGAACACTGAAGCTTTCTTT	CASSIYPGGNTEAFF